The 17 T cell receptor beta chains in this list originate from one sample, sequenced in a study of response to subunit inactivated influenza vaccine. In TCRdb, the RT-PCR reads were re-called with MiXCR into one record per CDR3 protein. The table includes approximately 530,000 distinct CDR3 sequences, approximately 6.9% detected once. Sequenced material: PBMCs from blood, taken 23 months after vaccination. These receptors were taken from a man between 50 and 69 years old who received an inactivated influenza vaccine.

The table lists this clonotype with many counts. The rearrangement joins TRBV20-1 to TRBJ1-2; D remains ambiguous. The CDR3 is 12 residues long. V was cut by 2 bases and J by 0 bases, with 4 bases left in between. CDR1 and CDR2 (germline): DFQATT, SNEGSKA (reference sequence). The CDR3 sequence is CSARYANYGYTF. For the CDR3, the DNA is TGCAGTGCTAGATACGCTAACTATGGCTACACCTTC.

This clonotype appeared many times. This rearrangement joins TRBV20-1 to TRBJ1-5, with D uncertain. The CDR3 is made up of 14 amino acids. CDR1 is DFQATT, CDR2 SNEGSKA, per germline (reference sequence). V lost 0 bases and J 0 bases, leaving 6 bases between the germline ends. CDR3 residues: CSAREGISNQPQHF. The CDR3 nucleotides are TGCAGTGCTAGAGAGGGGATTAGCAATCAGCCCCAGCATTTT.

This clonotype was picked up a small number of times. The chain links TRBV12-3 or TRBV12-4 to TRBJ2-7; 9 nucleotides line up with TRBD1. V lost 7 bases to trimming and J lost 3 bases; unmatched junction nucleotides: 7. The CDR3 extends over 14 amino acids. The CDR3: CASKRQGVGYEQYF. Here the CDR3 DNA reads TGTGCCAGCAAGAGACAGGGGGTGGGCTACGAGCAGTACTTC.

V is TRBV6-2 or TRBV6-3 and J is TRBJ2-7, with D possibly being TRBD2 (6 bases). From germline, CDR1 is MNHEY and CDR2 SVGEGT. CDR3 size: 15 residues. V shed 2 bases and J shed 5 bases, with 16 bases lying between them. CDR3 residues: CASSYGPAGFNEQYF. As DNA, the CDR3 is TGTGCCAGCAGTTACGGTCCTGCGGGATTCAACGAGCAGTACTTC.

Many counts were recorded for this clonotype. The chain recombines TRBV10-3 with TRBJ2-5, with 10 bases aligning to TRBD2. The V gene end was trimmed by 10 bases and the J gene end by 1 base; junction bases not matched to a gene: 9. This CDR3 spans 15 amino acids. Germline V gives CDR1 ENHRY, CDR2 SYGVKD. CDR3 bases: TGTGCCACTTCCACGATAGCGGGAGGCCAAGAGACCCAGTACTTC. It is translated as CATSTIAGGQETQYF.

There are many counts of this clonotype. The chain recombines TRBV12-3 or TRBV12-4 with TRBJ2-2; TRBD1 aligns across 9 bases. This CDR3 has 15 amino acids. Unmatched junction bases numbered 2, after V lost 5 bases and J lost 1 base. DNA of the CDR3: TGTGCCAGCAGTCGGACAGGGGTGAACACCGGGGAGCTGTTTTTT. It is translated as CASSRTGVNTGELFF.

CDR3 protein: CASSRMGNEQFF. DNA of the CDR3: TGTGCCAGCAGCCGCATGGGCAATGAGCAGTTCTTC. The J gene is TRBJ2-1, the V gene TRBV3-1; D uncertain. V lost 4 bases and J lost 6, with 7 bases in between. Looked up from germline, CDR1 is LGHDT and CDR2 is YNNKEL (reference sequence). This CDR3 is built from 12 residues.

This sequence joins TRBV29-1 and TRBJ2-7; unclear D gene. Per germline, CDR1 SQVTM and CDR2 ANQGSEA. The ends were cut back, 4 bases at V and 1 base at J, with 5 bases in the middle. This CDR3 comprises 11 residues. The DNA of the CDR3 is TGCAGCGTTGTGGCTTCCTACGAGCAGTACTTC. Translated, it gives CSVVASYEQYF.

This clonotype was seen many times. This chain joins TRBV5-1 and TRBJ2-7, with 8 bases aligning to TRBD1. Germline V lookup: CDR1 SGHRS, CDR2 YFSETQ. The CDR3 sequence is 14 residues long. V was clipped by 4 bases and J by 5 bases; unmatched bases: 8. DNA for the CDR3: TGCGCCAGCAGCGGGACAGGAGGCGGCGACGAGCAGTACTTC. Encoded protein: CASSGTGGGDEQYF.

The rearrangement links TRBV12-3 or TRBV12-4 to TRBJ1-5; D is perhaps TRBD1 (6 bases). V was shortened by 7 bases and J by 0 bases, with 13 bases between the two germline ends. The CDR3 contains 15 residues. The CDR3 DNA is TGTGCCAGCACCCCGGACAGCCTTAGCAATCAGCCCCAGCATTTT. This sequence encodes CASTPDSLSNQPQHF.

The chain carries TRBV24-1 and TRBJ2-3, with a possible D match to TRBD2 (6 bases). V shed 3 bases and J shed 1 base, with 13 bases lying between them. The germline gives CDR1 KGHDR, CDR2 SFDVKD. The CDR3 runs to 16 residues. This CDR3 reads CATSDPRGGGTDTQYF. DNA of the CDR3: TGTGCCACCAGTGATCCCCGGGGAGGAGGCACAGATACGCAGTATTTT.

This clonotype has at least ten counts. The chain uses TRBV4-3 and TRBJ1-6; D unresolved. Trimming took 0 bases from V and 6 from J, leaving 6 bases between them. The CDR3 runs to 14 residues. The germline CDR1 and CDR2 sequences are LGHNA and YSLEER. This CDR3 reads CASSQDPLNSPLHF. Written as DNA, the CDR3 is TGCGCCAGCAGCCAAGACCCGCTTAATTCACCCCTCCACTTT.

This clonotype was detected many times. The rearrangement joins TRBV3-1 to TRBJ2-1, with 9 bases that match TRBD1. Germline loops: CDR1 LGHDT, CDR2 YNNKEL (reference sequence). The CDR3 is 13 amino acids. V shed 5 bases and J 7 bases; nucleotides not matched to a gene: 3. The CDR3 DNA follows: TGTGCCAGCAGCTTCGGACAGGGGAATGAGCAGTTCTTC. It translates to CASSFGQGNEQFF.

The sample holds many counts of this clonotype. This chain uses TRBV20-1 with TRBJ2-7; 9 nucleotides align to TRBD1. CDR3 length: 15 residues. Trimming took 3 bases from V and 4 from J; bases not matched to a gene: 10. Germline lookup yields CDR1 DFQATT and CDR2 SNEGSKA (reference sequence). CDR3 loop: CSARVAQGAAYEQYF. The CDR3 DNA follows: TGCAGTGCTAGGGTGGCACAGGGGGCGGCTTACGAGCAGTACTTC.

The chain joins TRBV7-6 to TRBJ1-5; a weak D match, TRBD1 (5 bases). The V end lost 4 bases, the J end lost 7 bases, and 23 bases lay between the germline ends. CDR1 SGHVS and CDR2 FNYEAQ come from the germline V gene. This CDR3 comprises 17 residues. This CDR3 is CASSSRAYMGVDQPQHF. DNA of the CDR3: TGTGCCAGCAGCTCGCGGGCCTACATGGGGGTGGACCAGCCCCAGCATTTT.

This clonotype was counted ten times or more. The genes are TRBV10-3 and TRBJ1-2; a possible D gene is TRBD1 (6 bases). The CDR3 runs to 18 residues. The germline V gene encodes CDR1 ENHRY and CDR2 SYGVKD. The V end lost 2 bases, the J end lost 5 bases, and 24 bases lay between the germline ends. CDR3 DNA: TGTGCCATCAGTGAGCCGGACAGCGTAACTATGGCCGGTTATGGCTACACCTTC. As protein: CAISEPDSVTMAGYGYTF.

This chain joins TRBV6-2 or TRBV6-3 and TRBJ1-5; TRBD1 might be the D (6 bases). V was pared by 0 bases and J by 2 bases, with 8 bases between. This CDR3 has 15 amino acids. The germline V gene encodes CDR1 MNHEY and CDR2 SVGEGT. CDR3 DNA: TGTGCCAGCAGTTACTCGCGGACAGGCAATCAGCCCCAGCATTTT. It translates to CASSYSRTGNQPQHF.